This T cell receptor beta chain came from a study of T cells expressing NK-cell markers. Study in general: Most of the eight sequenced donors were HCMV-seropositive; one was seronegative.

TCRdb reworked the 5' RACE reads into one entry per CDR3 protein, no DNA. In all, the sample yields 350,000 to 400,000 distinct CDR3 sequences. The sequencing sample was made of blood T cells: a sorted CD56 or NKG2C T cell subset, CD4+ or CD8+ T cells, or bulk PBMC T cells (not recorded which). This clonotype originated in a woman between 45 and 65 years old in good health.

The CDR3 region is CASSTTRAHRELFF. This sequence joins TRBV6-2 or TRBV6-3 and TRBJ2-2. This CDR3 is 14 amino acids long. Germline assignment: CDR1 MNHEY and CDR2 SVGEGT.